One TCR beta chain is described in this entry. The source of the sample is a study of blood T cell repertoires in COVID-19. Looking at the study overall: Spain, Italy and the United States supplied samples that represented acute and convalescent COVID-19. Sample material is recorded as cDNA or gDNA derived from T cells, B-cell-depleted T cells, or PBMCs.

The authors' processing: Nucleated cell number was recorded as an estimate derived from reference gene primer amplification. Produced via immunoSEQ multiplex PCR; TCRdb's table is partial and in-frame only. V and J calls and clone size are as listed in that table; D and trimming were resolved from the DNA. The data show 160,000 or so clones, around 83% seen once. V trimming: 1 base; J trimming: 4 bases; junction bases outside the gene matches: 9. CDR3 length: 16 amino acids. Germline CDR1 SGHTA, CDR2 FQGTGA. The source material was peripheral blood. The sequence derives from a human donor in a cohort sampled during active COVID-19. The gene calls are TRBV7-3 and TRBJ1-1, with 7 nucleotides matching TRBD1. The CDR3 bases are TGTGCCAGCAGCTTAATTGGAGGGCAGGGGGGCACTGAAGCTTTCTTT. This sequence encodes CASSLIGGQGGTEAFF. The complete variable domain, with remaining parts taken from reference TRBV7-3 and TRBJ1-1, reads GAGVSQTPSNKVTEKGKYVELRCDPISGHTALYWYRQSLGQGPEFLIYFQGTGAADDSGLPNDRFFAVRPEGSVSTLKIQRTERGDSAVYLCASSLIGGQGGTEAFFGQGTRLTVV.